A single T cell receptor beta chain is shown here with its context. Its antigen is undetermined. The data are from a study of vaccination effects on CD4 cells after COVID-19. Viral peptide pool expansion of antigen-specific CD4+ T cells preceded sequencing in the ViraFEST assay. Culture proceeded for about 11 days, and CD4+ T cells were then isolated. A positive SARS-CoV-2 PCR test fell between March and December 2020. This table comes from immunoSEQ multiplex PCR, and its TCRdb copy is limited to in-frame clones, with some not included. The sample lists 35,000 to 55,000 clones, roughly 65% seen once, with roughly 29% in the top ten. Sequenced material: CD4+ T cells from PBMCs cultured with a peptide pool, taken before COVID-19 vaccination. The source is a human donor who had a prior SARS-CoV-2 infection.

CDR3 in amino acids: CASSPRTGPQETQYF. The CDR3 bases are TGTGCCAGCAGCCCTAGGACAGGGCCCCAAGAGACCCAGTACTTC. V is TRBV7-2 and J is TRBJ2-5, with TRBD1 matching over 8 bases. The germline V gene has CDR1 SGHTA and CDR2 FQGNSA. The CDR3 runs 15 residues. J was trimmed by 1 base and V by 5 bases; bases with no gene match: 6. The complete variable domain, with remaining parts taken from reference TRBV7-2 and TRBJ2-5, reads GAGVSQSPSNKVTEKGKDVELRCDPISGHTALYWYRQSLGQGLEFLIYFQGNSAPDKSGLPSDRFSAERTGGSVSTLTIQRTQQEDSAVYLCASSPRTGPQETQYFGPGTRLLVL.